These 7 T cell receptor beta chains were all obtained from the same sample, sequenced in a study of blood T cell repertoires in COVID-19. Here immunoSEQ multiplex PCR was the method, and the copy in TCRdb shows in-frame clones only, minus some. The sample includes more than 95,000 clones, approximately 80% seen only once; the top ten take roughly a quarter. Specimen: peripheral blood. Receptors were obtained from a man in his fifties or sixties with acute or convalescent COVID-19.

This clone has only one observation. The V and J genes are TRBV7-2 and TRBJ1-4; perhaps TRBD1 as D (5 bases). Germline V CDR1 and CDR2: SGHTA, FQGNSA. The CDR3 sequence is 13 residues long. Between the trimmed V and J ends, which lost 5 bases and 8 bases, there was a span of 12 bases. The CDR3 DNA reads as TGTGCCAGCAGCGCCGATACAGGAGAAAAACTGTTTTTT. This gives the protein CASSADTGEKLFF.

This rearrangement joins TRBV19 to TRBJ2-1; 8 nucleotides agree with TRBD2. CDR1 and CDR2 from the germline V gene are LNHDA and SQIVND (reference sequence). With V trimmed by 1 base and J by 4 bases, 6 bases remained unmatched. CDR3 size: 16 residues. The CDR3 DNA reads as TGTGCCAGTAGTATAGGCGGGAGCGGGGGTTACAATGAGCAGTTCTTC. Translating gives CASSIGGSGGYNEQFF.

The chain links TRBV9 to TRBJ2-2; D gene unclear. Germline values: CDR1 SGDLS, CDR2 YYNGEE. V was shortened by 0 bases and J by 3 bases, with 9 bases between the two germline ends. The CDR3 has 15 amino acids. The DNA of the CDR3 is TGTGCCAGCAGCGTAGGGGCAAGCCACACCGGGGAGCTGTTTTTT. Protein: CASSVGASHTGELFF.

For the CDR3, the DNA is TGTGCCACCAGCAGTCGACTTACAGGGGGAGCCCAGCATTTT. Translated, it gives CATSSRLTGGAQHF. V and J are TRBV15 and TRBJ1-5, with 8 nucleotides matching TRBD1. V lost 3 bases to trimming and J lost 11 bases; unmatched junction nucleotides: 9. The length of the CDR3 is 14 residues. CDR1 LNHNV and CDR2 YYDKDF come from the germline V gene (reference sequence).

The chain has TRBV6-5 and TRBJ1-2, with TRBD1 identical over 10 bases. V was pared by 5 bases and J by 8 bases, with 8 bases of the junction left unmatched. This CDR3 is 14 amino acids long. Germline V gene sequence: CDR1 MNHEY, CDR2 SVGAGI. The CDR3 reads CASSRDRGGGGYTF. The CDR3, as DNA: TGTGCCAGCAGTCGGGACAGGGGAGGAGGGGGCTACACCTTC.

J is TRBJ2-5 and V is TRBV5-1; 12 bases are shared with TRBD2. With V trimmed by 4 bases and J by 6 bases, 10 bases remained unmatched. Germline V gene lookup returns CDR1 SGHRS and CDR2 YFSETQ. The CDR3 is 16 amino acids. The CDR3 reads CASSLRLAGEGKTQYF. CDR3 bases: TGCGCCAGCAGCCTAAGACTAGCGGGAGAGGGAAAGACCCAGTACTTC.

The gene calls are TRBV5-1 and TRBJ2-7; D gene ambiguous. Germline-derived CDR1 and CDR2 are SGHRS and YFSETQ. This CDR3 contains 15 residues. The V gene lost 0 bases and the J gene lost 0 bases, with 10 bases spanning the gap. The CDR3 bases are TGCGCCAGCAGCTTGGGGGCACCTTACTCCTACGAGCAGTACGTC. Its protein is CASSLGAPYSYEQYV.